The 12 T cell receptor beta chains in this list originate from one sample, sequenced in a study of pediatric ulcerative colitis. Rectal tissue came from one to two pinch biopsies taken at colonoscopy. Some clones are missing from TCRdb's copy, which holds only in-frame ones; the method was immunoSEQ multiplex PCR. The sample lists under 30,000 clones; roughly 74% were seen once. Specimen: gut tissue. These receptors all stem from a boy between 10 and 17 years old with severe ulcerative colitis.

The chain couples TRBV5-1 to TRBJ2-3; D ambiguous. Germline V CDR1 and CDR2: SGHRS, YFSETQ. V lost 3 bases, J lost 6 bases, and 8 bases lay in between. The CDR3 extends over 12 amino acids. In nucleotides, the CDR3 is TGCGCCAGCAGCTCAGAGGTGGATACGCAGTATTTT. Translated, it gives CASSSEVDTQYF.

This clone was seen more than once but under ten times. The chain recombines TRBV5-1 with TRBJ2-7; the match to TRBD2 covers 15 bases. Germline V gene data show CDR1 as SGHRS and CDR2 as YFSETQ. The CDR3 runs to 17 residues. The ends lost 3 bases at V and 5 bases at J; junction bases unmatched: 9. Here the CDR3 reads CASSSGTSGRMRHEQYF. Written as DNA, the CDR3 is TGCGCCAGCAGCTCCGGGACTAGCGGGAGGATGAGGCACGAGCAGTACTTC. Together with reference TRBV5-1 and TRBJ2-7, the CDR3 gives the full variable domain: KAGVTQTPRYLIKTRGQQVTLSCSPISGHRSVSWYQQTPGQGLQFLFEYFSETQRNKGNFPGRFSGRQFSNSRSEMNVSTLELGDSALYLCASSSGTSGRMRHEQYFGPGTRLTVT.

The table lists this clone with a few counts. The chain couples TRBV9 to TRBJ2-1, with TRBD2 matching over 12 bases. The length of the CDR3 is 16 residues. Germline lookup yields CDR1 SGDLS and CDR2 YYNGEE. With V trimmed by 3 bases and J by 4 bases, 5 bases remained unmatched. DNA for the CDR3: TGTGCCAGCAGCGCCCAGACTAGCGGGAGATACAATGAGCAGTTCTTC. This translates into CASSAQTSGRYNEQFF.

As concerns this clone: A read error is likely here: a far larger clone is one base away. This rearrangement joins TRBV5-6 to TRBJ2-1, with 9 bases identical to TRBD2. Looked up from germline, CDR1 is SGHDT and CDR2 is YYEEEE. The CDR3 is 17 amino acids. The V gene end was trimmed by 0 bases and the J gene end by 0 bases; junction bases not matched to a gene: 4. DNA of the CDR3: TGTGCCAGCAGCTTGGAAGGTAGCGGGAGCTCCTACAATGAGCAGTTCTTC. It is translated as CASSLEGSGSSYNEQFF.

This rearrangement joins TRBV6-6 to TRBJ2-1; D is unresolved. Germline CDR1 MNHNY, CDR2 SVGAGI (reference sequence). The CDR3 has 15 residues. V shed 2 bases and J shed 0 bases, with 8 bases lying between them. The CDR3 nucleotides are TGTGCCAGCAGTTACCATACGAGCTCCTACAATGAGCAGTTCTTC. It codes for CASSYHTSSYNEQFF.

This clone turned up a few times. CDR3 loop: CASSRDREDTGELFF. CDR3 DNA sequence: TGTGCCAGCAGTCGGGACAGGGAGGACACCGGGGAGCTGTTTTTT. The rearrangement joins TRBV2 to TRBJ2-2, with 9 bases aligning to TRBD1. The CDR3 length is 15 residues. V shed 5 bases and J 3 bases; nucleotides not matched to a gene: 4. Germline V CDR1 and CDR2: SNHLY, FYNNEI.

This clone has only a few counts. The J gene is TRBJ1-1, the V gene TRBV4-3; 10 bases map to TRBD1. The CDR3 extends over 15 amino acids. The V and J ends lost 5 bases and 0 bases, in that order; junction bases with no gene match: 3. The germline V gene encodes CDR1 LGHNA and CDR2 YSLEER. CDR3 in DNA: TGCGCCAGCAGCAGGACAGGGGGAGTGAACACTGAAGCTTTCTTT. It specifies CASSRTGGVNTEAFF.

This chain connects TRBV5-1 to TRBJ1-1; D uncertain. The ends were cut back, 2 bases at V and 4 bases at J, with 12 bases in the middle. CDR1 SGHRS and CDR2 YFSETQ come from the germline V gene. The CDR3 loop spans 14 amino acids. DNA of the CDR3: TGCGCCAGCAGCTTACGCCCCTCGGGCACTGAAGCTTTCTTT. This sequence encodes CASSLRPSGTEAFF.

The chain links TRBV19 to TRBJ2-1, with D perhaps matching TRBD2 (6 bases). CDR1 is LNHDA and CDR2 is SQIVND in the germline V gene (reference sequence). This CDR3 comprises 14 residues. Between the trimmed V and J ends, which lost 7 bases and 4 bases, there was a span of 14 bases. CDR3 loop: CASTPFSGYNEQFF. The DNA for the CDR3 is TGTGCCAGTACCCCGTTTAGCGGTTACAATGAGCAGTTCTTC.

The chain uses TRBV25-1 and TRBJ2-1; TRBD2 is a possible D gene (6 bases). From germline, CDR1 is MGHDK and CDR2 SYGVNS. CDR3 length: 15 residues. V lost 4 bases to trimming and J lost 0 bases, with 10 bases between them. DNA for the CDR3: TGTGCCAGCAGTGTAACTAGCCACTCCTACAATGAGCAGTTCTTC. Translating it yields CASSVTSHSYNEQFF.

The chain couples TRBV10-3 to TRBJ2-7, with D unresolved. Germline-derived CDR1 and CDR2 are ENHRY and SYGVKD. The CDR3 contains 13 residues. V was clipped by 6 bases and J by 1 base, with 10 bases between them. The CDR3 bases are TGTGCCATCAGGGGTGGTGCTTCCTACGAGCAGTACTTC. It specifies CAIRGGASYEQYF.

This clone has a handful of counts. The chain recombines TRBV30 with TRBJ2-5; 7 nucleotides match TRBD1. V lost 5 bases, J lost 9 bases, and 15 bases stayed unmatched. Germline assignment: CDR1 GTSNPN and CDR2 SVGIG (reference sequence). The CDR3 is 14 residues long. The DNA of the CDR3 is TGTGCCTGGGACCTCGAAGGGGGCCCAAGAGCCCAGTACTTC. Amino acid sequence: CAWDLEGGPRAQYF.